Presented here are 17 T cell receptor beta chains from one specimen sequenced in a study of cytomegalovirus exposure and HLA in healthy donors. Primers included in the PCR were 60 Vbeta and 13 Jbeta primers. Measured with immunoSEQ multiplex PCR; TCRdb has only the in-frame clones, and not every one. The sample yields more than 150,000 clones, 80% to 90% seen once. The sample consisted of PBMCs. The receptor set was obtained from a woman aged 18-30 years in good health and CMV-seronegative.

The chain links TRBV5-1 to TRBJ2-4, with 14 bases matching TRBD2. Germline V lookup: CDR1 SGHRS, CDR2 YFSETQ. The V gene end was trimmed by 3 bases and the J gene end by 1 base; junction bases not matched to a gene: 0. This CDR3 is 16 amino acids long. CDR3 bases: TGCGCCAGCAGCTGGACTAGCGGGGGGGCCAAAAACATTCAGTACTTC. Its protein is CASSWTSGGAKNIQYF.

This clone was observed a handful of times. The chain couples TRBV6-5 to TRBJ2-3; possibly TRBD2 for D (5 bases). Trimming removed 6 bases from V and 4 bases from J, with 8 bases in between. The CDR3 has 12 residues. From germline, CDR1 is MNHEY and CDR2 SVGAGI. In DNA, the CDR3 is TGTGCCAGCAGGGATAGCGCAGATACGCAGTATTTT. Translation gives CASRDSADTQYF.

This clone appeared a single time. The chain recombines TRBV6-1 with TRBJ1-6; 7 bases are a match to TRBD1. This CDR3 region has 15 residues. Germline V lookup: CDR1 MNHNS, CDR2 SASEGT. J gave up 9 bases and V 4 bases, and 9 bases lay outside the gene matches. CDR3 in amino acids: CASSGQGRLGSPLHF. CDR3 bases: TGTGCCAGCAGTGGACAGGGCCGGCTGGGTTCACCCCTCCACTTT.

The V gene is TRBV5-1, the J gene TRBJ1-4; 7 nucleotides agree with TRBD1. Germline CDR1 reads SGHRS; CDR2 reads YFSETQ. CDR3 length: 15 amino acids. Losses at the gene ends were 7 bases for V and 8 bases for J; bases not matched to a gene: 14. In nucleotides, the CDR3 is TGCGCCAGCGGCGGAACAGGGGCAGTGGGCGAAAAACTGTTTTTT. Its protein product is CASGGTGAVGEKLFF.

This clone has a single count. The CDR3 DNA reads as TGTGCCATCAGTGAAAGGGGACCCCAGGGACTAGCGGGCGTGTGGACCCAGTACTTC. Protein product: CAISERGPQGLAGVWTQYF. The chain joins TRBV10-3 to TRBJ2-5, with 12 bases matching TRBD2. From germline, CDR1 is ENHRY and CDR2 SYGVKD. V shed 3 bases, J shed 7 bases, and the junction held 18 bases outside the gene matches. This CDR3 region has 19 residues.

The rearrangement links TRBV5-1 to TRBJ2-2, with TRBD2 matching over 10 bases. CDR3 size: 15 residues. V gave up 5 bases and J gave up 6 bases; unmatched junction bases: 7. The germline V gene has CDR1 SGHRS and CDR2 YFSETQ. The CDR3 DNA reads as TGCGCCAGCAGACTAGGGACTAGCGTTGCCGGGGAGCTGTTTTTT. Amino acids: CASRLGTSVAGELFF.

The rearrangement joins TRBV27 to TRBJ1-3; unclear D gene. CDR3 length: 15 amino acids. Trimming stripped 4 bases from V and 0 bases from J, with 10 bases between. The germline CDR1 and CDR2 sequences are MNHEY and SMNVEV (reference sequence). CDR3 amino acids: CASSYSGDSGNTIYF. In nucleotides, the CDR3 is TGTGCCAGCAGTTATTCAGGCGACTCTGGAAACACCATATATTTT.

The CDR3 is CASSTRLGEQYF. CDR3 DNA sequence: TGTGCCAGCAGCACGCGACTGGGCGAGCAGTACTTC. V is TRBV5-5 and J is TRBJ2-7, with D hard to call. Germline V gene data show CDR1 as SGHKS and CDR2 as YYEKEE (reference sequence). The CDR3 length is 12 residues. V lost 4 bases, J lost 6 bases, and 11 bases lay in between.

This chain joins TRBV27 and TRBJ2-3; TRBD2 aligns across 8 bases. The junction had 7 bases not matched to a gene; V was cut back by 5 bases and J by 0 bases. The V gene's germline CDR1 is MNHEY and CDR2 SMNVEV (reference sequence). The CDR3 spans 16 residues. The CDR3 is CASSGGGTPSTDTQYF. In DNA, the CDR3 is TGTGCCAGCAGTGGCGGGGGGACACCTAGCACAGATACGCAGTATTTT.

This chain links TRBV5-1 with TRBJ2-3, with a possible D match to TRBD2 (5 bases). Germline values: CDR1 SGHRS, CDR2 YFSETQ. The CDR3 has 13 amino acids. Trimming took off 2 bases at V and 6 bases at J, with 10 bases between the two ends. The CDR3 nucleotides are TGCGCCAGCAGCTTCGGGGTTGAGGATACGCAGTATTTT. Translated, it gives CASSFGVEDTQYF. The full variable domain, completed using reference TRBV5-1 and TRBJ2-3, is KAGVTQTPRYLIKTRGQQVTLSCSPISGHRSVSWYQQTPGQGLQFLFEYFSETQRNKGNFPGRFSGRQFSNSRSEMNVSTLELGDSALYLCASSFGVEDTQYFGPGTRLTVL.

The chain couples TRBV28 to TRBJ1-1; no firm D call. The CDR3 contains 14 residues. V lost 9 bases to trimming and J lost 1 base, with 15 bases between them. The V gene's germline CDR1 is MDHEN and CDR2 SYDVKM. For the CDR3, the DNA is TGTGCCAGTCACCTCCTGGCGGGGAACACTGAAGCTTTCTTT. Protein: CASHLLAGNTEAFF. Combining the CDR3 with reference TRBV28 and TRBJ1-1 gives the whole variable domain DVKVTQSSRYLVKRTGEKVFLECVQDMDHENMFWYRQDPGLGLRLIYFSYDVKMKEKGDIPEGYSVSREKKERFSLILESASTNQTSMYLCASHLLAGNTEAFFGQGTRLTVV.

This chain joins TRBV27 and TRBJ2-6; D is unclear. V was cut by 2 bases and J by 0 bases, with 14 bases left in between. The CDR3 is 18 amino acids. CDR1 is MNHEY, CDR2 SMNVEV, per germline (reference sequence). The CDR3 region is CASSLIEFPGSGANVLTF. CDR3 sequence (DNA): TGTGCCAGCAGTTTAATCGAGTTCCCAGGCTCTGGGGCCAACGTCCTGACTTTC.

About this clone: One end of the junction varies from germline; a read error may be responsible. Other DNA sequences in the sample encode the same CDR3. V is TRBV2 and J is TRBJ1-1, with TRBD1 as a possible D gene (5 bases). This CDR3 comprises 13 residues. The germline CDR1 and CDR2 sequences are SNHLY and FYNNEI. CDR3 residues: CASSEGEDGEAFF. CDR3 in DNA: TGTGCCAGCAGTGAGGGGGAGGACGGTGAAGCTTTCTTC.

CDR3 in DNA: TGTGCCAGCACTGCGGACAGCCTCAATTCACCCCTCCACTTT. Protein: CASTADSLNSPLHF. The rearrangement links TRBV2 to TRBJ1-6, with a possible D match to TRBD1 (6 bases). Trimming stripped 7 bases from V and 7 bases from J, with 14 bases between. This CDR3 has 14 amino acids. Germline values: CDR1 SNHLY, CDR2 FYNNEI.

The chain is built from TRBV28 and TRBJ1-1; the D gene is possibly TRBD1 (6 bases). With 2 bases removed from V and 3 bases from J, the gap between germline ends came to 19 bases. The CDR3 covers 17 residues. Per the germline V gene, CDR1 is MDHEN and CDR2 is SYDVKM. The CDR3 spells CASSLGGAGRGDTEAFF. The CDR3 bases are TGTGCCAGCAGTTTAGGGGGGGCAGGAAGAGGAGACACTGAAGCTTTCTTT.

The chain combines TRBV18 with TRBJ2-7; D is unresolved. The CDR3 has 14 amino acids. With 0 bases removed from V and 4 bases from J, the gap between germline ends came to 10 bases. Germline V gene sequence: CDR1 KGHSH, CDR2 LQKENI. The CDR3 is CASSPPLAVYEQYF. CDR3 sequence (DNA): TGTGCCAGCTCACCACCGCTCGCGGTATACGAGCAGTACTTC.

The chain carries TRBV14 and TRBJ2-2; maybe TRBD2 (7 bases). V was cut by 1 base and J by 4 bases, with 16 bases left in between. The CDR3 loop spans 17 amino acids. Germline V gene lookup returns CDR1 SGHDN and CDR2 FVKESK. The CDR3 DNA follows: TGTGCCAGCAGCCAAGGCGGGGGCACCCTGAGCACCGGGGAGCTGTTTTTT. It specifies CASSQGGGTLSTGELFF.